This T cell receptor beta chain was recovered during a study of post-analysis software for immune sequencing data. General study findings and limits: The study found significantly lower normalized Chao1 diversity in multiple sclerosis patients than in controls. Batch-matched samples strongly co-clustered by F measure. There were five TRBV segments more frequent in patients than controls, and TRBV5-6, TRBV5-1 and TRBV20-1 were among them.

This clonotype was seen only a few times. Its antigen remains unknown. The authors incorporated unique molecular identifiers into the TCR beta cDNA libraries. The yield from roughly 1 to 10 million T cells was 500,000 or so cDNA molecules in total. TCRdb re-analysed the PCR reads in MiXCR, keeping a single row per CDR3 protein. This repertoire shows about 540,000 distinct CDR3 sequences, 34% found once; its top ten account for roughly 6%. The CDR3 has 16 residues. The V gene's germline CDR1 is SGHTA and CDR2 FQGNSA. The V gene end was trimmed by 5 bases and the J gene end by 1 base; junction bases not matched to a gene: 8.

The gene calls are TRBV7-2 and TRBJ2-1; 7 nucleotides match TRBD1. Sequenced material: blood. The sequence came from a girl younger than 18 with multiple sclerosis. In DNA, the CDR3 is TGTGCCAGCAGCCCCAGGACAGGACGTTCCTACAATGAGCAGTTCTTC. Protein product: CASSPRTGRSYNEQFF.